Listed below are T cell receptor beta chains from one sample, sequenced in a study of OX40 agonist ivuxolimab in advanced cancers. The method was immunoSEQ multiplex PCR; TCRdb's version includes in-frame clones alone and lacks a portion of them. Among 100,000 to 150,000 clones listed, 80% to 95% were seen once. Sequencing used CD4+ or CD8+ T cells sorted from blood, obtained in a trial of the OX40 agonist ivuxolimab. The source is an adult with an advanced solid tumor such as melanoma, head and neck, liver or kidney cancer. CDR3s leave out the opening cysteine and the closing phenylalanine or tryptophan.

V: TRBV2
J: TRBJ2-7
CDR3: ASSPAGGTGYEQY

V: TRBV7-9
J: TRBJ1-5
CDR3: ASSSIGGQPQH

V: TRBV27
J: TRBJ2-3
CDR3: ASTRGTSASTDTQY

V: TRBV27
J: TRBJ1-6
CDR3: ASRTLTWPYNSPLH

V: TRBV7-2
J: TRBJ2-1
CDR3: ASSYWRDNEQF

V: TRBV28
J: TRBJ2-7
CDR3: ASSPTRTAAYEQY

V: TRBV5-4
J: TRBJ2-7
CDR3: ASSLDGLYEQY

V: TRBV7-2
J: TRBJ2-1
CDR3: ASSDSGTIYNEQF

V: TRBV6-5
J: TRBJ1-3
CDR3: ASSLVGSSGNTIY

V: TRBV11-1
J: TRBJ2-3
CDR3: ASSPRGTVTDTQY

V: TRBV7-9
J: TRBJ2-7
CDR3: ASSSRTGSYEQY

V: TRBV21-1
J: TRBJ2-7
CDR3: ARTDGYEQY

V: TRBV13
J: TRBJ2-2
CDR3: ASKRTGATGELF

V: TRBV27
J: TRBJ2-6
CDR3: ASASGANVLT

V: TRBV6-5
J: TRBJ2-1
CDR3: ASSYIGIIDNEQF

V: TRBV5-5
J: TRBJ1-1
CDR3: ASSLEGGTEAF

V: TRBV11-2
J: TRBJ2-2
CDR3: ASSLALAGVTGELF

V: TRBV19
J: TRBJ2-3
CDR3: ASSKTSGSGTDTQY

V: TRBV6-4
J: TRBJ2-1
CDR3: ASSWRRASSYNEQF

V: TRBV5-5
J: TRBJ2-2
CDR3: ASSPTSGTTGELF

V: TRBV7-9
J: TRBJ2-1
CDR3: ASSRIPTGGIFTYNEQF

V: TRBV18
J: TRBJ2-6
CDR3: ASSRTGDFTGANVLT

V: TRBV7-2
J: TRBJ1-3
CDR3: ASSFDGASGNTIY

V: TRBV7-9
J: TRBJ2-6
CDR3: ASSLQRGNSGANVLT

V: TRBV11-2
J: TRBJ2-5
CDR3: ASSAQGLAGGGGETQY

V: TRBV28
J: TRBJ1-5
CDR3: ASRKYHDSNQPQH

V: TRBV25-1
J: TRBJ1-1
CDR3: ASIEGGWNTEAF

V: TRBV7-9
J: TRBJ1-5
CDR3: ASSPSGADGAQPQH

V: TRBV28
J: TRBJ1-2
CDR3: ASSAPGGENYGYT

V: TRBV7-2
J: TRBJ2-1
CDR3: ASSLAPGRSYNEQF

V: TRBV5-6
J: TRBJ1-6
CDR3: ASSLALSFYNSPLH

V: TRBV5-1
J: TRBJ1-1
CDR3: ASSLAGAGTEAF

V: TRBV6-4
J: TRBJ1-2
CDR3: ASSDTGLGGYT

V: TRBV2
J: TRBJ1-6
CDR3: ASCVYGSPLH

V: TRBV11-1
J: TRBJ2-7
CDR3: ASSLYGGAYEQY

V: TRBV11-3
J: TRBJ2-1
CDR3: ASSSNRGNEQF

V: TRBV4-1
J: TRBJ1-6
CDR3: ASSHVNSPLH